This T cell receptor beta chain was profiled in a study of blood T cell repertoires in COVID-19. Germline loops: CDR1 SGHTA, CDR2 FQGNSA. With 3 bases clipped from V and 4 bases from J, the junction kept 4 bases outside the gene matches. The CDR3 consists of 15 residues. Only in-frame clones appear in the TCRdb table, and some are missing; sequencing was by immunoSEQ multiplex PCR. This table has 360,000 or so clones, roughly 89% appearing once. For recovered donors of Cohort 3, there were two negative PCRs, clearance, or symptom resolution. This chain joins TRBV7-2 and TRBJ2-5; 11 bases fit TRBD2. Sequenced material: PBMCs or T cells enriched from blood (not recorded which). This TCR came from a woman in her twenties or thirties who had recovered from COVID-19. CDR3 nucleotides: TGTGCCAGCAGCTTTCGCGGGACTAGCGGAGAGACCCAGTACTTC. Its protein product is CASSFRGTSGETQYF.